The T cell receptor beta chain described here comes from a study of blood T cell repertoires in COVID-19. On the study more broadly: From the United States, Italy and Spain came samples of acute and convalescent COVID-19. Sources were T cells, B-cell-depleted T cells, or PBMCs; the material itself was cDNA or gDNA.

Original analysis: Amplified reference gene primers provided the basis for estimating nucleated cell counts. Repertoires were generated with immunoSEQ multiplex PCR, while TCRdb's copy carries only in-frame clones and drops some. V and J calls and clone size are copied from that table; D and trimming were computed from the DNA. The data contain more than 200,000 clones, roughly 87% of them singletons. This clone occurred once. Germline V gene lookup returns CDR1 MNHNY and CDR2 SVGAGI (reference sequence). There are 15 residues in the CDR3. Trimming removed 4 bases from V and 4 bases from J, with 16 bases in between.

The clonotype comes from a human donor in a cohort sampled during active COVID-19. This sequence joins TRBV6-6 and TRBJ1-1; no clear D gene. The sequenced material came from peripheral blood. For the CDR3, the DNA is TGTGCCAGCAGTTCCATTCACCCGCCGGGCACTGAAGCTTTCTTT. Amino acid sequence: CASSSIHPPGTEAFF.